A single TCR beta chain is shown here with its context. The antigen is not known. Documented treatment: roughly 11-day PBMC culture with coronavirus spike peptide pools or control peptides (ViraFEST assay). From the unexposed donor, CD4+ T cells were collected ahead of the COVID-19 pandemic (2011-2018). This sample is drawn from a study of vaccination and CD4 T cells after COVID-19. Study information: Treatment of control cultures consisted of a CEFX pool, an HIV-1 Nef pool, or no peptide.

There are 14 residues in the CDR3. V was clipped by 4 bases and J by 5 bases, with 15 bases between them. CDR1 is SGHRS and CDR2 is YFSETQ in the germline V gene. The Oncomine TCR Beta short-read assay sequenced DNA from cultured CD4+ T cells. Using its own MiXCR run on the PCR reads, TCRdb lists one record per CDR3 protein. Here the sample spans approximately 2,500 distinct CDR3 sequences, 30% to 40% being singletons. The specimen sequenced was CD4+ T cells from blood, cultured in vitro. This TCR derives from a human donor in good health. The rearrangement joins TRBV5-1 to TRBJ1-1, with D possibly matching TRBD1 (5 bases). CDR3 DNA: TGCGCCAGCAGCCCAACCGTCGGGGGTACTGAAGCTTTCTTT. It translates to CASSPTVGGTEAFF.